The rows below give T cell receptor beta chains drawn from one sample of a study of cytotoxic CD8 clonotypes in ibrutinib-treated CLL. Sequencing was performed with immunoSEQ multiplex PCR; in TCRdb, only in-frame clones are kept and a portion is missing. Of 110,000 to 150,000 clones in the sample, roughly 76% were seen once. This sample comprised PBMCs, obtained after 24 months of ibrutinib treatment. These receptors all stem from a human donor with chronic lymphocytic leukemia. CDR3s include the opening cysteine and the closing phenylalanine or tryptophan. Fields, in order: CDR3 protein, CDR3 DNA, J gene, D gene, V gene, clone size. D genes are given only for firm matches. Size values are once, few and many counts, or a class for expanded clones, and some rows have none.

cdr3_aa: CASSRTLDTDTQYF
cdr3_nt: TGTGCCAGCAGCCGGACGCTCGACACAGATACGCAGTATTTT
j_call: TRBJ2-3
d_call: NA
v_call: TRBV11-1
clone_size: NA

cdr3_aa: CASSAHRGPNTDTQYF
cdr3_nt: TGTGCCAGCAGCGCCCACAGGGGCCCGAACACAGATACGCAGTATTTT
j_call: TRBJ2-3
d_call: TRBD1
v_call: TRBV7-8
clone_size: NA

cdr3_aa: CASSLAGGVEQYF
cdr3_nt: TGTGCCAGCAGCTTGGCGGGAGGGGTCGAGCAGTACTTC
j_call: TRBJ2-7
d_call: TRBD2
v_call: TRBV5-6
clone_size: NA

cdr3_aa: CASSPLAGEGETQYF
cdr3_nt: TGTGCCAGCAGCCCGCTAGCGGGGGAGGGGGAGACCCAGTACTTC
j_call: TRBJ2-5
d_call: TRBD2
v_call: TRBV9
clone_size: NA

cdr3_aa: CASSDPRASGRSYEQYF
cdr3_nt: TGTGCCAGCAGTGACCCAAGGGCTAGCGGGAGGTCCTACGAGCAGTACTTC
j_call: TRBJ2-7
d_call: TRBD2
v_call: TRBV6-1
clone_size: NA

cdr3_aa: CASSVGGLGFGAGAFF
cdr3_nt: TGTGCCAGCAGCGTGGGAGGTTTGGGGTTCGGGGCCGGAGCTTTCTTT
j_call: TRBJ1-1
d_call: NA
v_call: TRBV9
clone_size: many

cdr3_aa: CASSFAGTGELFF
cdr3_nt: TGCGCCAGCAGCTTTGCGGGCACCGGGGAGCTGTTTTTT
j_call: TRBJ2-2
d_call: NA
v_call: TRBV5-1
clone_size: NA

cdr3_aa: CASSREQGTYGYTF
cdr3_nt: TGTGCCAGCTCACGGGAACAGGGGACCTATGGCTACACCTTC
j_call: TRBJ1-2
d_call: TRBD1
v_call: TRBV18
clone_size: NA

cdr3_aa: CASSPQGGPYEQYF
cdr3_nt: TGCGCCAGCAGCCCCCAGGGAGGACCCTACGAGCAGTACTTC
j_call: TRBJ2-7
d_call: NA
v_call: TRBV5-1
clone_size: NA

cdr3_aa: CASSTQQGPGETQYF
cdr3_nt: TGTGCCAGCAGCACCCAACAGGGGCCAGGGGAGACCCAGTACTTC
j_call: TRBJ2-5
d_call: TRBD1
v_call: TRBV7-9
clone_size: NA

cdr3_aa: CASGGASTGELFF
cdr3_nt: TGTGCCAGCGGGGGGGCGTCCACCGGGGAGCTGTTTTTT
j_call: TRBJ2-2
d_call: NA
v_call: TRBV27
clone_size: NA

cdr3_aa: CASSPGLAGVGTQYF
cdr3_nt: TGTGCCAGCAGTCCCGGACTAGCGGGAGTGGGGACCCAGTACTTC
j_call: TRBJ2-5
d_call: TRBD2
v_call: TRBV28
clone_size: NA

cdr3_aa: CASSLASAGGRTEAFF
cdr3_nt: TGTGCCAGCAGTTTGGCCTCGGCAGGGGGCCGCACTGAAGCTTTCTTT
j_call: TRBJ1-1
d_call: TRBD1
v_call: TRBV28
clone_size: NA

cdr3_aa: CAWRGTSARSYNEQFF
cdr3_nt: TGTGCCTGGAGGGGGACTAGCGCCCGCTCCTACAATGAGCAGTTCTTC
j_call: TRBJ2-1
d_call: TRBD2
v_call: TRBV30
clone_size: NA

cdr3_aa: CASSPGGGRAPNEQFF
cdr3_nt: TGTGCCAGCTCACCCGGTGGCGGGAGAGCCCCCAATGAGCAGTTCTTC
j_call: TRBJ2-1
d_call: TRBD2
v_call: TRBV18
clone_size: NA

cdr3_aa: CASSLAGTGDYQPQHF
cdr3_nt: TGTGCCAGCAGTTTGGCCGGGACAGGGGACTATCAGCCCCAGCATTTT
j_call: TRBJ1-5
d_call: TRBD1
v_call: TRBV28
clone_size: NA

cdr3_aa: CAWSVGLAGGDTQYF
cdr3_nt: TGTGCCTGGAGTGTAGGACTAGCGGGGGGCGATACGCAGTATTTT
j_call: TRBJ2-3
d_call: TRBD2
v_call: TRBV30
clone_size: NA

cdr3_aa: CASSQDEGREQYF
cdr3_nt: TGCGCCAGCAGCCAAGACGAGGGTCGGGAGCAGTACTTC
j_call: TRBJ2-7
d_call: NA
v_call: TRBV4-3
clone_size: NA

cdr3_aa: CASSRDRQETQYF
cdr3_nt: TGTGCCAGCTCACGGGACAGACAAGAGACCCAGTACTTC
j_call: TRBJ2-5
d_call: TRBD1
v_call: TRBV18
clone_size: once

cdr3_aa: CASRPGTGVSDTQYF
cdr3_nt: TGTGCCAGCAGGCCCGGGACAGGGGTTTCAGATACGCAGTATTTT
j_call: TRBJ2-3
d_call: TRBD1
v_call: TRBV6-6
clone_size: NA

cdr3_aa: CASSPRQGAGGYTF
cdr3_nt: TGTGCCAGCAGTCCCCGACAGGGGGCGGGTGGCTACACCTTC
j_call: TRBJ1-2
d_call: TRBD1
v_call: TRBV27
clone_size: NA

cdr3_aa: CASRPGTVDYGYTF
cdr3_nt: TGTGCCAGCAGGCCCGGGACTGTTGACTATGGCTACACCTTC
j_call: TRBJ1-2
d_call: NA
v_call: TRBV25-1
clone_size: NA

cdr3_aa: CASSAGAYGYTF
cdr3_nt: TGTGCCAGCAGCGCGGGGGCCTATGGCTACACCTTC
j_call: TRBJ1-2
d_call: NA
v_call: TRBV7-9
clone_size: NA

cdr3_aa: CASSEGLATEAFF
cdr3_nt: TGTGCCAGCAGTGAAGGGCTCGCCACTGAAGCTTTCTTT
j_call: TRBJ1-1
d_call: NA
v_call: TRBV2
clone_size: NA

cdr3_aa: CSVEDLAGETQYF
cdr3_nt: TGCAGCGTTGAAGATCTAGCAGGGGAGACCCAGTACTTC
j_call: TRBJ2-5
d_call: NA
v_call: TRBV29-1
clone_size: NA

cdr3_aa: CAIAERAQDTQYF
cdr3_nt: TGTGCCATCGCCGAGCGTGCACAAGATACGCAGTATTTT
j_call: TRBJ2-3
d_call: NA
v_call: TRBV10-3
clone_size: few